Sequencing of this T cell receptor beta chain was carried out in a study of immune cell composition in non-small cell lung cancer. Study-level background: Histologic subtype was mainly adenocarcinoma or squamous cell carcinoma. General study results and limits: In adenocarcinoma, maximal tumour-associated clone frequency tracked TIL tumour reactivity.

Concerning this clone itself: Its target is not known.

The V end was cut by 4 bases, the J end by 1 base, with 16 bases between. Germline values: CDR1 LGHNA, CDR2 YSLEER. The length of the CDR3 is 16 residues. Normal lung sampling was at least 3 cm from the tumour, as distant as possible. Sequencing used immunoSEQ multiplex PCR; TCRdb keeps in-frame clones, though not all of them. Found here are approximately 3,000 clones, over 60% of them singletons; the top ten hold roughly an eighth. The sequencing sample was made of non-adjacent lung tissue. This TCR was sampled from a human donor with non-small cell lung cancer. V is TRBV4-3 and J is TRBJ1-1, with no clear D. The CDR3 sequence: CASSPSWAPGNTEAFF. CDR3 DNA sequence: TGCGCCAGCAGCCCATCATGGGCCCCCGGGAACACTGAAGCTTTCTTT.